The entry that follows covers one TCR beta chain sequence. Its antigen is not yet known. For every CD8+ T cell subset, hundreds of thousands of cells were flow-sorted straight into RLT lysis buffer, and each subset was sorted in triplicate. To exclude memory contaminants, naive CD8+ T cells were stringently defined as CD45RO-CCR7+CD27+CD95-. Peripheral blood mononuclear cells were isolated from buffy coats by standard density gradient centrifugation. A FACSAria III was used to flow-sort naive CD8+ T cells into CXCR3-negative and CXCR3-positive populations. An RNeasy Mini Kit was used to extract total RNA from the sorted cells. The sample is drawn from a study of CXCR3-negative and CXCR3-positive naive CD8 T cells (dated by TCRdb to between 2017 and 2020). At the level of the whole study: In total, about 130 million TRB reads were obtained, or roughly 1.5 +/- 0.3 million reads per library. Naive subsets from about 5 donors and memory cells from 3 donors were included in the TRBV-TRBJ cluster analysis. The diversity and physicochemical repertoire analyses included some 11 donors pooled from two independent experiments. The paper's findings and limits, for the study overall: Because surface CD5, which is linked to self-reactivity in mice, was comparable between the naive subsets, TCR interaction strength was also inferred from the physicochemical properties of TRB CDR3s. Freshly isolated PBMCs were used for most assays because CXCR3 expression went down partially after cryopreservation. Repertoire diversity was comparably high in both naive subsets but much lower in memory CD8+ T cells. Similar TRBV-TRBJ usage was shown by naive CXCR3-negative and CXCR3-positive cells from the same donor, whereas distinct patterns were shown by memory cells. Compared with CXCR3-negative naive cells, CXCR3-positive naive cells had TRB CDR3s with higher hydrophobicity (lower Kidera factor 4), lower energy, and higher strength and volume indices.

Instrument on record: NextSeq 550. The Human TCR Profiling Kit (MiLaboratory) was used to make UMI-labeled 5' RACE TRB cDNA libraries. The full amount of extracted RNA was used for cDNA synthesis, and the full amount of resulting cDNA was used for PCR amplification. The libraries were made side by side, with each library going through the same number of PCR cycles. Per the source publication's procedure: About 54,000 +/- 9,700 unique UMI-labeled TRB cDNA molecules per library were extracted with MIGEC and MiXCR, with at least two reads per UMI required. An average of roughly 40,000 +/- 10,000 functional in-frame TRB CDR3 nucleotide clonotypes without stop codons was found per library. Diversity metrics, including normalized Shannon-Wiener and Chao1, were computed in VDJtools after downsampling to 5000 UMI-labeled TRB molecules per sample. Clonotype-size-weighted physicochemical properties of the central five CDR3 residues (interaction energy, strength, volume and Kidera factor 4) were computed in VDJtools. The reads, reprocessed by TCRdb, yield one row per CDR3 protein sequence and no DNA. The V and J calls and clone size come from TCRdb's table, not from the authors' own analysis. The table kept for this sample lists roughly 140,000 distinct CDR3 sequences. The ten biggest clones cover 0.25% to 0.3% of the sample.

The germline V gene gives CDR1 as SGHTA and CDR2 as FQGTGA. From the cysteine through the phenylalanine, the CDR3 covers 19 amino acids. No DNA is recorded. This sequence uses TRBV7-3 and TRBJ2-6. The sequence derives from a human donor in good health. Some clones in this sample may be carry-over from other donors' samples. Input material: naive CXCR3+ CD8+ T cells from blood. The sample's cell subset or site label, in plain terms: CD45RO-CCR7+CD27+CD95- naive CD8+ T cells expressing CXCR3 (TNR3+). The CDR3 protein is CASSPGWVHDNSGANVLTF.